One TCR beta chain is described in this entry. This specimen comes from a study of blood T cell repertoires in COVID-19. Using immunoSEQ multiplex PCR, the repertoire was profiled, and TCRdb retains in-frame clones only, with some absent. This table holds about 330,000 clones, over 75% found once. The sequencing input was PBMCs or T cells enriched from blood (not recorded which). The clonotype comes from a woman aged 18-29 years who had recovered from COVID-19.

CDR3 sequence: CASSSPDTLNEKLFF. The DNA for the CDR3 is TGTGCCAGCAGCTCCCCGGACACTTTGAATGAAAAACTGTTTTTT. This chain joins TRBV7-9 and TRBJ1-4, with D possibly TRBD1 on 5 matching bases. The CDR3 is 15 residues long. Per the germline V gene, CDR1 is SEHNR and CDR2 is FQNEAQ (reference sequence). V lost 4 bases to trimming and J lost 5 bases, with 14 bases between them.